These T cell receptor beta chains were read from a single sample in a study of CD8+ T cells in alopecia areata. Libraries were prepared by immunoSEQ multiplex PCR; TCRdb keeps only in-frame clonotypes and omits some of them. Here the sample spans approximately 99,000 clones, 45% to 70% being singletons. The sample was CD8+ T cells sorted from blood. These receptors were taken from a human donor in good health. CDR3s include the opening cysteine and the closing phenylalanine or tryptophan. Fields, in order: D gene, J gene, V gene, clone size, CDR3 DNA, CDR3 protein. D genes are given only for firm matches. The listing skips clone size in some rows; elsewhere it reads once, few, many or a size class.

. TRBJ2-1 TRBV30 . TGTGCCTGGAGTGTGAAGCCTGACAGTGAGCAGTTCTTC CAWSVKPDSEQFF
. TRBJ2-5 TRBV14 . TGTGCCAGCAGCCACAAGCAGGGGCAAGAGACCCAGTACTTC CASSHKQGQETQYF
. TRBJ2-7 TRBV5-1 few TGCGCCAGCAGCTTGGTGGGCCACGAGCAGTACTTC CASSLVGHEQYF
TRBD1 TRBJ2-3 TRBV4-1 . TGCGCCAGCAGCGACGGCCGCCTAATCCCGGACAGGGGGCACACAGATACGCAGTATTTT CASSDGRLIPDRGHTDTQYF
. TRBJ1-2 TRBV7-9 few TGTGCCAGCAGCTTAGTCAGCACCTATGGCTACACCTTC CASSLVSTYGYTF
. TRBJ2-3 TRBV6-4 . TGTGCCAGCAGTGCCAAAAGCACAGATACGCAGTATTTT CASSAKSTDTQYF
. TRBJ2-1 TRBV29-1 . TGCAGCGTTGAGGGGCAGGGTATGTCGAATGAGCAGTTCTTC CSVEGQGMSNEQFF
. TRBJ1-1 TRBV6-6 few TGTGCCAGCAGTTACTCGACCGGGAACACTGAAGCTTTCTTT CASSYSTGNTEAFF
. TRBJ2-7 TRBV19 few TGTGCCAGTAGTATCTTGTTCAGGGGGGACTACGAGCAGTACTTC CASSILFRGDYEQYF
. TRBJ2-5 TRBV7-9 few TGTGCCAGCACCATCCTGGGAGGGACACCCCAAGAGACCCAGTACTTC CASTILGGTPQETQYF
TRBD1 TRBJ2-7 TRBV9 . TGTGCCAGCAGCGTCGGGACAGCGAACCCCGCCAGCTTC CASSVGTANPASF
. TRBJ2-5 TRBV13 few TGTGCCAGCAGCCCACAGACGGAAGAGACCCAGTACTTC CASSPQTEETQYF
TRBD2 TRBJ2-1 TRBV14 . TGTGCCAGCAGCCAACTCGCGGGGGGTGCATACAATGAGCAGTTCTTC CASSQLAGGAYNEQFF
. TRBJ2-1 TRBV30 . TGTGCCTGGAGTGTACTCAACAATGAGCAGTTCTTC CAWSVLNNEQFF
. TRBJ1-6 TRBV4-1 . TGCGCCAGCAGCCAAGACTTGAGCTCCTATAATTCACCCCTCCACTTT CASSQDLSSYNSPLHF
TRBD2 TRBJ2-7 TRBV7-2 . TGTGCCAGCAGCCTACTAGCGCGCGAGCAGTACTTC CASSLLAREQYF
TRBD1 TRBJ1-4 TRBV15 . TGTGCCACCAGCAGCTCGACAGGGGGCCCGAACAATGAAAAACTGTTTTTT CATSSSTGGPNNEKLFF
. TRBJ1-2 TRBV27 . TGTGCCAGCAGTTCCCAGGGAGGCCGGGGCTACACCTTC CASSSQGGRGYTF
TRBD2 TRBJ2-3 TRBV4-3 few TGCGCCAGCAGCCATTGGACTAGCGTTGTCACAGATACGCAGTATTTT CASSHWTSVVTDTQYF
TRBD2 TRBJ2-5 TRBV15 . TGTGCCACCAGCAGTCTCCGGGGGGGCTGGGAGACCCAGTACTTC CATSSLRGGWETQYF
. TRBJ2-6 TRBV11-2 . TGTGCCAGCAGCTTAGACAGACCCTCTGGGGCCAACGTCCTGACTTTC CASSLDRPSGANVLTF
TRBD1 TRBJ1-4 TRBV7-9 once TGTGCCAGCAGCTTAGACCGGACAGGGATGGATGAAAAACTGTTTTTT CASSLDRTGMDEKLFF
TRBD1 TRBJ2-5 TRBV13 few TGTGCCAGCAGCTTAAGGAGACAGGGAACCAGAGAGACCCAGTACTTC CASSLRRQGTRETQYF
. TRBJ2-3 TRBV6-1 . TGTGCCAGCAGTGAAGCCCCCCGGGTCCAGAGGGATACGCAGTATTTT CASSEAPRVQRDTQYF
TRBD2 TRBJ2-3 TRBV7-9 . TGTGCCAGCAGCGGGCGACTAGCGGCGGGCACAGATACGCAGTATTTT CASSGRLAAGTDTQYF
. TRBJ1-5 TRBV6-6 . TGTGCCAGCAGGGGTCTGGAGGGGTCAGGCAATCAGCCCCAGCATTTT CASRGLEGSGNQPQHF
. TRBJ1-1 TRBV5-6 . TGTGCCAGCAGCGAGGGTGGGTACACTGAAGCTTTCTTT CASSEGGYTEAFF
. TRBJ2-7 TRBV7-9 . TGTGCCAGCAGCACGGGAAGGGCAGGGAGCTATGAGCAGTACTTC CASSTGRAGSYEQYF
. TRBJ1-1 TRBV5-1 . TGCGCCAGCAGCTTGCGGGGGCTGAACACTGAAGCTTTCTTT CASSLRGLNTEAFF
. TRBJ2-7 TRBV4-2 . TGTGCCAGCAGCCAAGTTAGGGACCTTTCATCGGTCAGGGTCTACGAGCAGTACTTC CASSQVRDLSSVRVYEQYF
. TRBJ2-3 TRBV29-1 . TGCAGCGTTGAACTGCAGGGGATAAGCACAGATACGCAGTATTTT CSVELQGISTDTQYF
TRBD2 TRBJ2-1 TRBV19 . TGTGCCAGTAGTATAGAAGGCGGGGGGGCTAGTGATGAGCAGTTCTTC CASSIEGGGASDEQFF
. TRBJ1-5 TRBV19 . TGTGCCAGTAGTTTCTCCCTCGATAATCAGCCCCAGCATTTT CASSFSLDNQPQHF
. TRBJ1-2 TRBV7-4 . TGTGCCAGCAGCTTGGTGGAGACCCCCTATGGCTACACCTTC CASSLVETPYGYTF
. TRBJ2-7 TRBV29-1 few TGCAGCGTTGAAGATGGAGGAGAAGGCAGCGAGCAGTACTTC CSVEDGGEGSEQYF
TRBD2 TRBJ2-4 TRBV28 . TGTGCCAGCAGTTTAAGGCGGGGGGTAGCCAAAAACATTCAGTACTTC CASSLRRGVAKNIQYF
. TRBJ2-5 TRBV29-1 few TGCAGCGCTCTGACAGTAGGAGAGACCCAGTACTTC CSALTVGETQYF
. TRBJ2-3 TRBV7-9 . TGTGCCAGCAGCTTAGGCTTCGGGGATACGCAGTATTTT CASSLGFGDTQYF
TRBD2 TRBJ2-3 TRBV7-6 few TGTGCCAGCAGCCCCAGACTAGCGGGGGGGCCAGATACGCAGTATTTT CASSPRLAGGPDTQYF
TRBD1 TRBJ2-7 TRBV13 . TGTGCCAGCAGTTGGGGGACAGGAATGTCGCGGCAGTACTTC CASSWGTGMSRQYF
. TRBJ2-7 TRBV19 . TGTGCCAGTAGCTACGGGGGATCCTACGAGCAGTACTTC CASSYGGSYEQYF
TRBD1 TRBJ2-7 TRBV15 . TGTGCCACCAGCACCCCTACGGCGGAACAGGGGAGCTCCTACGAGCAGTACTTC CATSTPTAEQGSSYEQYF
TRBD2 TRBJ2-7 TRBV6-5 . TGTGCCAGCAGTCCGCGGGGGTACACCTACGAGCAGTACTTC CASSPRGYTYEQYF
TRBD2 TRBJ2-7 TRBV7-6 once TGTGCCAGCAGCTTAAGTAGCGGGGCCTACGAGCAGTACTTC CASSLSSGAYEQYF
. TRBJ2-2 TRBV30 . TGTGCCTGGATCGACAGTAACACCGGGGAGCTGTTTTTT CAWIDSNTGELFF
TRBD2 TRBJ2-3 TRBV7-2 . TGTGCCAGCAGCTTAGGCGGGGGGGCTGCAGATACGCAGTATTTT CASSLGGGAADTQYF
. TRBJ2-6 TRBV13 . TGTGCCAGCAGTCCGACAGATTCTGGGGCCAACGTCCTGACTTTC CASSPTDSGANVLTF
. TRBJ2-1 TRBV29-1 few TGCAGCGTTGAAGTCGTCACCGAGCAGTTCTTC CSVEVVTEQFF
. TRBJ2-3 TRBV5-4 few TGTGCCAGCAGCCCTTACCCGGCAGATACGCAGTATTTT CASSPYPADTQYF
. TRBJ1-6 TRBV27 few TGTGCCAGCAGTTTATCCGCAGGGGCATCACCCCTCCACTTT CASSLSAGASPLHF
. TRBJ2-3 TRBV15 . TGTGCCACCAGCAGAGACGGGACTCAAGATACGCAGTATTTT CATSRDGTQDTQYF
TRBD2 TRBJ2-3 TRBV13 . TGTGCCAGCAGCTCTATAGCGGGGGGTTTCAATACGCAGTATTTT CASSSIAGGFNTQYF
TRBD1 TRBJ2-7 TRBV6-5 once TGTGCCAGCTCCGGGACAGGGGGCCACGAGCAGTACTTC CASSGTGGHEQYF
. TRBJ1-1 TRBV10-3 few TGTGCCATCAGGGAGGGGAACACTGAAGCTTTCTTT CAIREGNTEAFF